This TCR beta chain emerged from a study of T cell responses to AZD1222 COVID-19 vaccine (dated by TCRdb to the early 2020s). Concerning the study at large: AZD1222 recipients whose second dose came at about 4 weeks and those whose second dose came at about 12 weeks were combined into one group, since spike-specific TCR depth and breadth did not differ between the two schedules. TCR sequencing covered fewer than 250 trial participants: 200 to 210 given two doses of AZD1222 and 26 given two doses of MenACWY control vaccine. Trial participants were enrolled by age into subgroups of 18-55, 56-69 and 70-plus years, and approximately 150, 30 and 60 TCR-sequenced participants, respectively, were included in these subgroups.

The investigation overall reported the following: CD4 TCRs associated with the vaccine covered the entire spike protein, and the dominant responses were in regions 160-218 and 743-854. The 56-69-year group was small, and its depth increase did not reach significance, likely because of low power. Only a handful of AZD1222 recipients were SARS-CoV-2 seropositive at baseline, limiting conclusions about previously exposed vaccinees. Participants were mostly white British, with more females than males. The authors suggested clonal diversity may have been underestimated. A significant rise in spike-specific TCR breadth and depth was observed after two AZD1222 doses relative to day 0 and relative to MenACWY recipients. Because no day 14 peak-response samples were available, the repertoires could be characterized only after the peak T cell response. Reportedly, almost half of the unique spike-specific TCRs recognized epitopes lying outside the regions that are mutated in the B.1.351 and B.1.1.7 variants.

The CDR3 regions of human TCRbeta chains were subjected to immunosequencing. The study's processing was this. TCRs in the repertoires were compared against a reference library of SARS-CoV-2-specific TCRs that had been generated with the MIRA antigen-specificity platform. Breadth was defined as the fraction of unique TCRs that were SARS-CoV-2-associated, and depth was defined as the fraction of total T cells that were SARS-CoV-2-associated. Using the MIRA data, every spike-specific TCR was mapped to the spike region that the TCR reacted to and assigned to either a CD4 or a CD8 class. Log10-transformed breadth and depth values were compared by one-way ANOVA with Sidak's multiple comparisons tests. Sourced from immuneACCESS, this table was stored by TCRdb with only in-frame sequences that have V and J called. A share of the clones is absent; for the studies checked, an unresolved V gene accounts for under half, and the remainder has no known explanation. That table is the source of V, J and clone size, and D and trimming were worked out from the DNA. A total of about 140,000 clones appear in this sample, nearly 95% of them only once. The ten largest clones capture around 2.3% of the sample.

Between the V and J ends, shortened by 1 base and 2 bases respectively, the junction contains 12 bases. The CDR3 measures 14 amino acids from cysteine to phenylalanine. Only CDR3 DNA remains: 42 bases, in frame from the first base. The germline V gene (reference sequence) provides CDR1 GTSNPN and CDR2 SVGIG. Taken with the paper, the label for time point translates to: baseline before first vaccination. The vaccinee samples were drawn from two UK trials, COV001 and COV002, one of which was a single-blind randomized controlled phase 2/3 trial testing AZD1222 (ChAdOx1 nCoV-19) in healthy adults. For TCRbeta chain sequencing, PBMC samples from trial participants were taken at day 0 and at day 28 after the second dose. Concerning this clone: No cognate antigen has been identified for it. Base qualities were left out, and no much larger clone turns up one base away.

This specimen consisted of peripheral blood, obtained on day 0 of AZD1222 vaccination. The V and J genes are TRBV30 and TRBJ2-7; D gene: possibly TRBD1, on 7 matching bases. This receptor was taken from an adult in good health. For the CDR3, the sequence is CAWSDQGGPYEQYF. The nucleotide sequence reads as follows: TGTGCCTGGAGTGATCAGGGGGGACCCTACGAGCAGTACTTC.